This entry features one T cell receptor (beta chain) sequence. Antigen specificity is unknown. This record comes from a study of T cell responses to AZD1222 COVID-19 vaccine. Germline V gives CDR1 MNHEY, CDR2 SVGEGT. The CDR3 consists of 13 residues. Trimming stripped 2 bases from V and 3 bases from J, with 5 bases between. The method was immunoSEQ multiplex PCR; TCRdb's version includes in-frame clones alone and lacks a portion of them. Here the sample spans about 94,000 clones, around 85% being singletons. Study-wide points: Reportedly, close to half of spike-specific TCRs are directed against unmutated variant regions. The repertoires were collected only after the peak T cell response.

Second-dose recipients at about 4 or about 12 weeks were treated as one pooled group. This sequence originates from an adult who received the AZD1222 COVID-19 vaccine. This material consisted of peripheral blood, taken 28 days after the second AZD1222 dose. The J gene is TRBJ2-1, the V gene TRBV6-2 or TRBV6-3; D is unclear. In DNA form, the CDR3 reads TGTGCCAGCAGTTACCGGGTCTACAATGAGCAGTTCTTC. Its translation is CASSYRVYNEQFF.